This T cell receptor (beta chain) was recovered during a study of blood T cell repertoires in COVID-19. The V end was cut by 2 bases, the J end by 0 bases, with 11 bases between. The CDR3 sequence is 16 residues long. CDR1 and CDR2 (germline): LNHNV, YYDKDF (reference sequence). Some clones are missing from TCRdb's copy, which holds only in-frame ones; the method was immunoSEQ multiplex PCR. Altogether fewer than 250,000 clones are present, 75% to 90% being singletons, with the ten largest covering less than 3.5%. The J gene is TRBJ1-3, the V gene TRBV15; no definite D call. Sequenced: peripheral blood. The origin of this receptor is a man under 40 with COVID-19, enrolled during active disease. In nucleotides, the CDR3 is TGTGCCACCAGCAGAACGAGGGCCGACTCTGGAAACACCATATATTTT. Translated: CATSRTRADSGNTIYF.